The rows below give T cell receptor beta chains drawn from one sample of a study of PD-1 blockade in classical Hodgkin lymphoma. The method was immunoSEQ multiplex PCR; TCRdb's version includes in-frame clones alone and lacks a portion of them. The sample comprises around 65,000 clones, approximately 89% of which are singletons, and approximately 13% rests with the top ten. Specimen: peripheral blood mononuclear cells (PBMCs), collected at baseline. The receptors shown here come from a human donor with classical Hodgkin lymphoma. CDR3s include the opening cysteine and the closing phenylalanine or tryptophan. Each record gives: V gene, clone size, D gene, J gene, CDR3 DNA, CDR3 protein. The D gene is left open where the match is weak. Only some rows state a clone size, as once, few, many or a class for expanded clones.

TRBV6-4	.	.	TRBJ2-2	TGTGCCAGCAGTGACGGGGCGACGGGGGGCGACACCGGGGAGCTGTTTTTT	CASSDGATGGDTGELFF
TRBV28	.	.	TRBJ1-4	TGTGCCAGCCTAGCGGGCAGGTCTAATGAAAAACTGTTTTTT	CASLAGRSNEKLFF
TRBV6-6	.	.	TRBJ1-1	TGTGCCAGCAGCCCCCAGCTAGGAGGGGTCACTGAAGCTTTCTTT	CASSPQLGGVTEAFF
TRBV10-3	.	.	TRBJ2-3	TGTGCCATCAGTGAGCCTAGCGTTAAGGGAGGCACAGATACGCAGTATTTT	CAISEPSVKGGTDTQYF
TRBV2	.	.	TRBJ2-7	TGTGCCAGCAGTCCCAATTCCGGAGGGTACGAGCAGTACTTC	CASSPNSGGYEQYF
TRBV5-4	.	.	TRBJ1-2	TGTGCCAGCAGCTTGGCCTTGAGGGAGGGCTACACCTTC	CASSLALREGYTF
TRBV19	.	.	TRBJ2-5	TGTGCCAGTAGTATAGGGAGACAGTCGTCGGAGACCCAGTACTTC	CASSIGRQSSETQYF
TRBV4-1	.	.	TRBJ1-6	TGCGCCAGCAGCCCACCGACGACGCTGGACGATTCACCCCTCCACTTT	CASSPPTTLDDSPLHF
TRBV19	few	.	TRBJ2-3	TGTGCCAGTAGTGAGGGACTTCTCACAGATACGCAGTATTTT	CASSEGLLTDTQYF
TRBV5-6	.	.	TRBJ1-1	TGTGCCAGCAGCTTGGGGGGGAGGGCCCCTGAAGCTTTCTTT	CASSLGGRAPEAFF
TRBV9	.	.	TRBJ1-1	TGTGCCAGCAGCCCCAATCAGAACACTGAAGCTTTCTTT	CASSPNQNTEAFF
TRBV28	.	.	TRBJ2-2	TGTGCCAGCAGCTCCCTGGAGAGGGTGAGCACCGGGGAGCTGTTTTTT	CASSSLERVSTGELFF
TRBV11-2	.	.	TRBJ1-1	TGTGCCAGCAGCTTTAGTCCGAACACTGAAGCTTTCTTT	CASSFSPNTEAFF
TRBV6-6	.	.	TRBJ1-2	TGTGCCAGCCTGGCGCGAGGGGAGGGAGGCTACACCTTC	CASLARGEGGYTF
TRBV10-3	.	TRBD1	TRBJ1-2	TGTGCCATCAGTGACCTTTCTGGGACAGTTTCTAACTATGGCTACACCTTC	CAISDLSGTVSNYGYTF
TRBV6-4	few	.	TRBJ1-6	TGTGCCAGCAGTGAGTACATGGATGGTGCCGATAATTCACCCCTCCACTTT	CASSEYMDGADNSPLHF
TRBV5-1	.	TRBD1	TRBJ1-3	TGCGCCAGCAGCACAAGACCGGGACAGTCTGGAAACACCATATATTTT	CASSTRPGQSGNTIYF
TRBV5-1	.	TRBD2	TRBJ2-1	TGCGCCAGCAGCGTCGGGACTAGCGGGGGGACCTTTTCCTACAATGAGCAGTTCTTC	CASSVGTSGGTFSYNEQFF
TRBV6-4	.	.	TRBJ2-2	TGTGCCACTGAAACCGGGGAGCTGTTTTTT	CATETGELFF
TRBV27	.	.	TRBJ2-3	TGTGCCAGCAGGTGGTTAGAGGGGGGGCTCCCAGATACGCAGTATTTT	CASRWLEGGLPDTQYF
TRBV28	.	.	TRBJ1-2	TGTGCCAGCAGTGTCGCAGGAGCAATCTATGGCTACACCTTC	CASSVAGAIYGYTF
TRBV6-5	.	.	TRBJ2-7	TGTGCCAGCAGAACAAGGGGCAGAAACTCCTACGAGCAGTACTTC	CASRTRGRNSYEQYF
TRBV11-1	.	.	TRBJ2-6	TGTGCCAGCAGCTCCTCGTCAGGCAACGTCCTGACTTTC	CASSSSSGNVLTF
TRBV28	.	TRBD1	TRBJ1-2	TGTGCCAGCAGAAGGGACAGGCTCTATGGCTACACCTTC	CASRRDRLYGYTF
TRBV21-1	.	.	TRBJ2-7	TGTGCCAGCAGCACAAGAACCCGACAGGGCTCAGGCGAGCAGTACTTC	CASSTRTRQGSGEQYF
TRBV27	.	.	TRBJ1-6	TGTGCCAGCAGCCCGGCGTTCGGATCACCCCTCCACTTT	CASSPAFGSPLHF
TRBV6-5	.	TRBD1	TRBJ1-2	TGTGCCAGCAGTGAATTGGACAGGGACTATGGCTACACCTTC	CASSELDRDYGYTF
TRBV27	.	TRBD1	TRBJ1-4	TGTGCCAGCAGTCCCCGGGGACCCGGGACAGGGAAGTATCTGGGAGAAAAACTGTTTTTT	CASSPRGPGTGKYLGEKLFF
TRBV6-1	.	.	TRBJ1-2	TGTGCCAGCAGTGAAGTCGACAGATATTATGGCTACACCTTC	CASSEVDRYYGYTF
TRBV6-4	.	TRBD2	TRBJ2-3	TGTGCCAGCAGCGAAGTAGGCGGGGGGGCCTCAGATACGCAGTATTTT	CASSEVGGGASDTQYF
TRBV9	medium-sized	.	TRBJ1-6	TGTGCCAGCAGCGTGGGGGATAGGGCAGGGCGATCACCCCTCCACTTT	CASSVGDRAGRSPLHF
TRBV10-1	.	.	TRBJ1-5	TGCGCCAGCAGTGACGACAGGACGGGTCAGCCCCAGCATTTT	CASSDDRTGQPQHF
TRBV7-2	.	.	TRBJ2-7	TGTGCCAGCAACCCTTATATAGGATTCTCCTACGAGCAGTACTTC	CASNPYIGFSYEQYF
TRBV6-6	.	TRBD1	TRBJ1-6	TGTGCCAGCAGTTACTCGTATGACAGGGATTCACCCCTCCACTTT	CASSYSYDRDSPLHF
TRBV2	.	TRBD1	TRBJ2-4	TGTGCCAGCAGCAACCTCGGGACAGCCCCCACCGCACTAGCCAAAAACATTCAGTACTTC	CASSNLGTAPTALAKNIQYF
TRBV19	.	TRBD1	TRBJ1-2	TGTGCCAGTAGTCTCTCACCGGGACAGAAGGGGGGCTACACCTTC	CASSLSPGQKGGYTF
TRBV7-9	.	TRBD1	TRBJ1-2	TGTGCCAGCAGCTTATGGGACAGCCACTATGGCTACACCTTC	CASSLWDSHYGYTF
TRBV28	.	.	TRBJ1-5	TGTGCCAGCAGTTTTGGTCCCGGAGTTAGCAATCAGCCCCAGCATTTT	CASSFGPGVSNQPQHF
TRBV10-3	.	.	TRBJ1-2	TGTGCCATCAGTGCGGTCGGCGGGCCAATCTATGGCTACACCTTC	CAISAVGGPIYGYTF
TRBV11-3	.	.	TRBJ2-7	TGTGCCAGCAGGTTGGGGAGCTCCTACGAGCAGTACTTC	CASRLGSSYEQYF
TRBV28	.	.	TRBJ1-2	TGTGCCAGCAGTTATGCAGGAGGAGGCTACACCTTC	CASSYAGGGYTF
TRBV7-6	.	TRBD1	TRBJ1-5	TGTGCCAGACCAGGGGGGGTGGCAGGGAATCAGCCCCAGCATTTT	CARPGGVAGNQPQHF